These T cell receptor beta chains were read from a single sample in a study of CD8 T cells in Susac syndrome. TCRdb processed the immunoSEQ multiplex PCR reads anew with MiXCR; each CDR3 protein has one entry. The table has 40,000 to 60,000 distinct CDR3 sequences, 93% seen once. The sample consisted of CD8+ T cells from PBMCs. All receptors come from a human donor with multiple sclerosis. CDR3s include the opening cysteine and the closing phenylalanine or tryptophan. The D gene is left open where the match is weak. Size is stated for part of the rows, as once, few or many counts, or as a class when the clone is expanded.

V	length	J	size	D	DNA	CDR3
TRBV19	15	TRBJ1-2	NA	TRBD1	TGTGCCAGTAATGCCGGGACAGGGTCTAACTATGGCTACACCTTC	CASNAGTGSNYGYTF
TRBV19	14	TRBJ2-2	once	TRBD1	TGTGCCAGTAGTATGGGACAGGGGGACGGGGAGCTGTTTTTT	CASSMGQGDGELFF
TRBV7-9	14	TRBJ2-7	once	NA	TGTGCCAGCAGCTGGGGGCGAGGGGACTACGAGCAGTACTTC	CASSWGRGDYEQYF
TRBV6-2/TRBV6-3	14	TRBJ2-7	few	NA	TGTGCCAGCAGTTACCGACTAACCAACTACGAGCAGTACTTC	CASSYRLTNYEQYF
TRBV12-3/TRBV12-4	11	TRBJ2-7	NA	NA	TGTGCCAGCACGGGGGGCGGCGAGCAGTACTTC	CASTGGGEQYF
TRBV4-2	16	TRBJ1-6	NA	NA	TGTGCCAGCAGCCAGGGGCAGGCACTAGCTAATTCACCCCTCCACTTT	CASSQGQALANSPLHF
TRBV9	16	TRBJ2-1	NA	TRBD1	TGTGCCAGCAGCACAAGAACAGGGGGGATGAACAATGAGCAGTTCTTC	CASSTRTGGMNNEQFF
TRBV10-3	13	TRBJ2-5	NA	NA	TGTGCCATCAGTGAGTACGAGCAAGAGACCCAGTACTTC	CAISEYEQETQYF
TRBV11-2	15	TRBJ2-7	few	NA	TGTGCCAGCAGCTATTTCGCCACCGAGGCGTACGAGCAGTACTTC	CASSYFATEAYEQYF
TRBV2	14	TRBJ1-5	NA	NA	TGTGCCAGCAGGGGCCCCGGGGCCAATCAGCCCCAGCATTTT	CASRGPGANQPQHF